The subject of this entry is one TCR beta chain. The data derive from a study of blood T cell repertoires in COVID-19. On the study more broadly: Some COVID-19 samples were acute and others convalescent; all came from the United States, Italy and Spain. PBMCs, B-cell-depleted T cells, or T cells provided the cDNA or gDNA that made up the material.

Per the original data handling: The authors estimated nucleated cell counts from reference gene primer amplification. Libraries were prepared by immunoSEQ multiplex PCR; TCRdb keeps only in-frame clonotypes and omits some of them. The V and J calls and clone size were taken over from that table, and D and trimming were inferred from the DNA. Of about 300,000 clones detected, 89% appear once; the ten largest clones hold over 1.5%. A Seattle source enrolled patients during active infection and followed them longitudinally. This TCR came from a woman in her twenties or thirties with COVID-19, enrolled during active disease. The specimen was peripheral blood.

The CDR3 coding sequence is TGTGCCAGCAGCTTGTACGGGACTAGCGCGGTCAATGAGCAGTTCTTC. Encoded protein: CASSLYGTSAVNEQFF. The chain carries TRBV5-8 and TRBJ2-1; 10 nucleotides line up with TRBD2. The CDR3 spans 16 residues. V dropped 1 base and J dropped 6; count of bases not matched to a gene: 7. Germline values: CDR1 SGHTS, CDR2 YDEGEE. The entire variable domain, with the rest obtained from reference TRBV5-8 and TRBJ2-1, is as follows: EAGVTQSPTHLIKTRGQQATLRCSPISGHTSVYWYQQALGLGLQFLLWYDEGEERNRGNFPPRFSGRQFPNYSSELNVNALELEDSALYLCASSLYGTSAVNEQFFGPGTRLTVL.